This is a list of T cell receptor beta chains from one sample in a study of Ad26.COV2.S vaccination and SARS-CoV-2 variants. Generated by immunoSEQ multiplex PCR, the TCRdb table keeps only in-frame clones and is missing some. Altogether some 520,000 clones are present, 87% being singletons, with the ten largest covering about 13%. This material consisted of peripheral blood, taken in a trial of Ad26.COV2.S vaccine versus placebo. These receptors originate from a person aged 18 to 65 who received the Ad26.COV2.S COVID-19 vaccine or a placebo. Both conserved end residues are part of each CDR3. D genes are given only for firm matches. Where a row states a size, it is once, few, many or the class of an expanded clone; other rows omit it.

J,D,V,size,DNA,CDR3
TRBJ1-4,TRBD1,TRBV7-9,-,TGTGCCAGCAGCCACGACAGGGGGAGTACCTTGAGAGAAAAACTGTTTTTT,CASSHDRGSTLREKLFF
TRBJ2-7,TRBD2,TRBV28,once,TGTGCCAGCAGTTTAGGGACTAGCGGGAGTCTCGCCGAGCAGTACTTC,CASSLGTSGSLAEQYF
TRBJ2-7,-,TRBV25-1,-,TGTGCCAGCAGTGAGGGTTACGAGCAGTACTTC,CASSEGYEQYF
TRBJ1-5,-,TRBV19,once,TGTGCCAGTAGTATCCCCAGCGGGGGCAATCAGCCCCAGCATTTT,CASSIPSGGNQPQHF
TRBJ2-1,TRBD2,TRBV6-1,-,TGTGCCAGCAGTGAAGGCGCTAGCGGATACAATGAGCAGTTCTTC,CASSEGASGYNEQFF
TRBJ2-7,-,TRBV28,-,TGTGCCAGCAGTACCCCCGGGCCCCGTTTGTACTTC,CASSTPGPRLYF
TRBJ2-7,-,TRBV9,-,TGTGCCAGCAGCGTAAGGCCCCCCTACGAGCAGTACTTC,CASSVRPPYEQYF
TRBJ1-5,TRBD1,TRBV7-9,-,TGTGCCAGCAGCTTAGCGCTCCCAGGGGGTAGTGGGGCCCAGCATTTT,CASSLALPGGSGAQHF
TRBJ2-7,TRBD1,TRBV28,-,TGTGCCAGCAGGAACAGGGGTAGCTCCTACGAGCAGTACTTC,CASRNRGSSYEQYF
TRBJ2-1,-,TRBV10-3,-,TGTGCCATCAGTGTTACAGGGTCCGCCTCGTCGGTCTTC,CAISVTGSASSVF
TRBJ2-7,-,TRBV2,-,TGTGCCAGCAGTGAAAGGGCAGGGTCATCGCCTCCGGTCTCCGAGCAGTACTTC,CASSERAGSSPPVSEQYF
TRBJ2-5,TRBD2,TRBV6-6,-,TGTGCCAGCAGATCCCTAGCGGGGCAAGAGACCCAGTACTTC,CASRSLAGQETQYF
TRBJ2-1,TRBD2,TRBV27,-,TGTGCCAGCAGTCCCCTAGCGGGAGGGCCGCGGAATGAGCAGTTCTTC,CASSPLAGGPRNEQFF
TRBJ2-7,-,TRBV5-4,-,TGTGCCAGCAGCCAGACAGATACCTACGAGCAGTACTTC,CASSQTDTYEQYF
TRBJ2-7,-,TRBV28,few,TGTGCCAGCAGGGACAGCCCCTACGAGCAGTACTTC,CASRDSPYEQYF
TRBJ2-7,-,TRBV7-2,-,TGTGCCAGCAGAAGAGCTTCCGTGGCCGGGGCCTACGAGCAGTACTTC,CASRRASVAGAYEQYF
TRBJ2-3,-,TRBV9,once,TGTGCCAGCAGCTTTAGCATAGGGGCTAGCACAGATACGCAGTATTTT,CASSFSIGASTDTQYF
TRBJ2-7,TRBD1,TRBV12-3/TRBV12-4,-,TGTGCCAGCAGTTTGGACAGGCAATACGAGCAGTACTTC,CASSLDRQYEQYF
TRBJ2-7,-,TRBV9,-,TGTGCCAGCAGCGTCGCGACAGGAGAATTCTACGAGCAGTACTTC,CASSVATGEFYEQYF
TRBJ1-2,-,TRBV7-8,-,TGTGCCAGCAGCTTAGCCCTGGGGTGGAGCAATGGCTACACCTTC,CASSLALGWSNGYTF
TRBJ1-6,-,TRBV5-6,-,TGTGCCAGCAGCTTGGTTGTCGGGAATTCACCCCTCCACTTT,CASSLVVGNSPLHF
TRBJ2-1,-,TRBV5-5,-,TGTGCCAGCAGCTCGGTTCCAAAGCAGTTCTTC,CASSSVPKQFF
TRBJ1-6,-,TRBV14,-,TGTGCCAGCAGCCGGGAGACAGCAAATTCACCCCTCCACTTT,CASSRETANSPLHF
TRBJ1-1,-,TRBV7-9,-,TGTGCCAGCAGCGTAACCGGGACACCGAACACTGAAGCTTTCTTT,CASSVTGTPNTEAFF
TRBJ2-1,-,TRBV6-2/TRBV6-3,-,TGTGCCAGCAGCCTGGACTCTGGGGTGGGGTCCAATGAGCAGTTCTTC,CASSLDSGVGSNEQFF
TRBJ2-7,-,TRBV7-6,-,TGTGCCAGCAGCACACTGAATTACGAGCAGTACTTC,CASSTLNYEQYF
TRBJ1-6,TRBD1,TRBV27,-,TGTGCCAGCAGTCCATTGCCCGGGACAGGGAATACACCCCTCCACTTT,CASSPLPGTGNTPLHF
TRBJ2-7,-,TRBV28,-,TGTGCCAGCAGTTCCTCTCCCGAATCCTACGAGCAGTACTTC,CASSSSPESYEQYF
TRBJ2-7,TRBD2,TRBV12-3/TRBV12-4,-,TGTGCCAGCTCGAGCGGGGGAACCTACGAGCAGTACTTC,CASSSGGTYEQYF
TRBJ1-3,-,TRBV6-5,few,TGTGCCAGCAGTTACCAGGGGATGACTGGAAACACCATATATTTT,CASSYQGMTGNTIYF
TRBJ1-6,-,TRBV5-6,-,TGTGCCAGCAGCTTGGGGCTGGCGCGAAATTCACCCCTCCACTTT,CASSLGLARNSPLHF
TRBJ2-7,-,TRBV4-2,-,TGTGCCAGCAGCCAGCAGTCTGTCCCCGCGGGGAGCTCCTACGAGCAGTACTTC,CASSQQSVPAGSSYEQYF
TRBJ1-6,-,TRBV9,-,TGTGCCAGCAGCGGACCGGCAGGGCAGAATTCACCCCTCCACTTT,CASSGPAGQNSPLHF
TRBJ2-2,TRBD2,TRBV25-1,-,TGTGCCAGCAGTCCTAAGCGGGAGAACACCGGGGAGCTGTTTTTT,CASSPKRENTGELFF
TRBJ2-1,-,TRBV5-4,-,TGTGCCAGCAATATTGGTCGGCGGAATCCGAACTACAATGAGCAGTTCTTC,CASNIGRRNPNYNEQFF
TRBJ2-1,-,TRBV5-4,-,TGTGCCAGCAGCTTGAGAGGGGTGAATGAGCAGTTCTTC,CASSLRGVNEQFF
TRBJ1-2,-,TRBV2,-,TGTGCCAGCAGTGAGAGTCTGTCGGGACGAACTTCCTACACCTTC,CASSESLSGRTSYTF
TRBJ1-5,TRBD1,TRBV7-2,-,TGTGCCAGCAGCTTGGCCGGGACAGGGGAGGTTCAGCCCCAGCATTTT,CASSLAGTGEVQPQHF
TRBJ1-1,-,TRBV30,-,TGTGCCTGGAGAGGGGCATACACTGAAGCTTTCTTT,CAWRGAYTEAFF